The 31 T cell receptor beta chains below come from one sample, sequenced in a study of response to subunit inactivated influenza vaccine. In TCRdb, the RT-PCR reads were re-called with MiXCR into one record per CDR3 protein. The sample yields around 790,000 distinct CDR3 sequences, 21% seen once. Specimen: PBMCs from blood, collected roughly 5 days after vaccination. The receptors stem from a man between 50 and 59 years old who received an inactivated influenza vaccine.

The chain carries TRBV28 and TRBJ1-1, with TRBD1 matching over 8 bases. The CDR3 has 15 amino acids. Trimming at V came to 5 bases and at J to 4 bases, leaving 9 bases not matched to a gene. CDR1 MDHEN and CDR2 SYDVKM come from the germline V gene. The CDR3 DNA reads as TGTGCCAGCAGTCCGAGCAGGACAGGGAGCACTGAAGCTTTCTTT. Protein: CASSPSRTGSTEAFF.

This clonotype showed up just a few times. The chain recombines TRBV3-1 with TRBJ1-1, with 7 bases lining up with TRBD1. This CDR3 is 13 amino acids long. Germline CDR1 is LGHDT and CDR2 is YNNKEL (reference sequence). J lost 7 bases, V lost 1 base, and 3 bases had no gene match. For the CDR3, the DNA is TGTGCCAGCAGCCAAGGGAGACAGGGTGAAGCTTTCTTT. Protein sequence: CASSQGRQGEAFF.

This clonotype was counted between two and nine times. This chain uses TRBV12-3 or TRBV12-4 with TRBJ1-3; TRBD1 matches at 7 bases. Unmatched junction bases numbered 7, after V lost 6 bases and J lost 2 bases. The CDR3 contains 15 residues. CDR3 in amino acids: CASRRDRVTGNTIYF. CDR3 sequence (DNA): TGTGCCAGCAGACGCGACAGGGTAACTGGAAACACCATATATTTT.

This clonotype was recorded a few times. The V gene is TRBV11-2, the J gene TRBJ2-7; TRBD1 matches 8 bases. Germline V CDR1 and CDR2: SGHAT, FQNNGV. The length of the CDR3 is 13 residues. Trimming took 8 bases from V and 4 from J; bases not matched to a gene: 7. CDR3 DNA sequence: TGTGCCAGCGGGACAGGCGTATTGTACGAGCAGTACTTC. It codes for CASGTGVLYEQYF.

This clonotype was counted a few times. V usage is TRBV7-2 and J usage is TRBJ2-1; TRBD2 is a possible D gene (5 bases). CDR1 and CDR2 from the germline V gene are SGHTA and FQGNSA. Trimming left V 1 base short and J 4 bases short, with 11 bases between. The CDR3 loop spans 15 amino acids. The CDR3 bases are TGTGCCAGCAGCTTAGAAGCGGACCCTTACAATGAGCAGTTCTTC. This encodes CASSLEADPYNEQFF.

This clonotype was seen a few times. The gene calls are TRBV14 and TRBJ2-5; TRBD2 matches at 10 bases. CDR3 length: 14 amino acids. Losses at the gene ends were 10 bases for V and 5 bases for J; bases not matched to a gene: 10. In germline, CDR1 is SGHDN, CDR2 FVKESK. The CDR3 reads CANTLLAGKETQYF. In DNA form, the CDR3 reads TGTGCCAACACCTTACTAGCGGGGAAGGAGACCCAGTACTTC.

This clonotype was seen a few times. This sequence joins TRBV5-5 and TRBJ2-2, with D unclear. The V end was cut by 0 bases, the J end by 5 bases, with 11 bases between. This CDR3 has 15 amino acids. CDR1 SGHKS and CDR2 YYEKEE come from the germline V gene (reference sequence). For the CDR3, the DNA is TGTGCCAGCAGCTTGGATACAATAAGAACCGGGGAGCTGTTTTTT. Translating gives CASSLDTIRTGELFF.

This clonotype was picked up a small number of times. This chain uses TRBV18 with TRBJ2-3, with D uncertain. Trimming left V 3 bases short and J 0 bases short, with 13 bases between. This CDR3 contains 16 residues. In germline, CDR1 is KGHSH, CDR2 LQKENI. The CDR3 DNA reads as TGTGCCAGCTCACCCGATGGCTATTCTAGCACAGATACGCAGTATTTT. Translated, it gives CASSPDGYSSTDTQYF. Full variable domain (rest looked up from reference TRBV18 and TRBJ2-3): NAGVMQNPRHLVRRRGQEARLRCSPMKGHSHVYWYRQLPEEGLKFMVYLQKENIIDESGMPKERFSAEFPKEGPSILRIQQVVRGDSAAYFCASSPDGYSSTDTQYFGPGTRLTVL.

This clonotype was picked up a small number of times. The chain combines TRBV7-2 with TRBJ1-5; possibly TRBD1 for D (6 bases). In germline, CDR1 is SGHTA, CDR2 FQGNSA. This CDR3 comprises 15 residues. V lost 5 bases and J lost 3, with 14 bases in between. This CDR3 reads CASSPTTGFNQPQHF. The CDR3 region has the DNA TGTGCCAGCAGCCCCACGACAGGCTTCAATCAGCCCCAGCATTTT.

This clonotype was detected a few times. The chain is built from TRBV5-1 and TRBJ2-1; D might be TRBD2 (5 bases). Trimming took off 1 base at V and 6 bases at J, with 17 bases between the two ends. Germline assignment: CDR1 SGHRS and CDR2 YFSETQ. The CDR3 runs to 16 residues. The chain's CDR3 is CASSLTGSVRGNEQFF. CDR3 bases: TGCGCCAGCAGCTTGACGGGGTCAGTACGGGGCAATGAGCAGTTCTTC.

The chain joins TRBV20-1 to TRBJ2-7; 7 bases line up with TRBD2. The CDR3 consists of 15 residues. V lost 0 bases, J lost 3 bases, and 8 bases stayed unmatched. CDR1 is DFQATT and CDR2 is SNEGSKA in the germline V gene (reference sequence). CDR3 bases: TGCAGTGCTAGAGATCGCAAGCGGGGAAACTACGAGCAGTACTTC. Translating it yields CSARDRKRGNYEQYF.

The chain is built from TRBV9 and TRBJ2-1, with 13 bases aligning to TRBD2. Per the germline V gene, CDR1 is SGDLS and CDR2 is YYNGEE. There are 21 residues in the CDR3. Trimming cost V 4 bases and J 1 base; bases outside gene matches: 17. This CDR3 reads CASSSPRPPTSGRPSYNEQFF. The DNA for the CDR3 is TGTGCCAGCAGCTCCCCTCGCCCCCCGACTAGCGGGAGGCCTTCCTACAATGAGCAGTTCTTC.

The rearrangement uses TRBV11-2 and TRBJ1-4; D is unresolved. The germline CDR1 and CDR2 sequences are SGHAT and FQNNGV. This CDR3 has 12 amino acids. V was clipped by 5 bases and J by 7 bases, with 8 bases between them. DNA for the CDR3: TGTGCCAGCAGCCCCGCGGGTGAAAAACTGTTTTTT. This sequence encodes CASSPAGEKLFF.

This rearrangement joins TRBV20-1 to TRBJ2-2; tentative D call: TRBD2 (5 bases). The germline V gene has CDR1 DFQATT and CDR2 SNEGSKA (reference sequence). Trimming left V 5 bases short and J 6 bases short, with 16 bases between. The CDR3 sequence is 14 residues long. DNA for the CDR3: TGCAGTGCTGAGGGCCGGGCTAGTCCCGGGGAGCTGTTTTTT. Translation gives CSAEGRASPGELFF.

A few counts support this clonotype. The chain uses TRBV4-3 and TRBJ2-7; 7 bases are shared with TRBD2. The CDR3 covers 15 residues. V dropped 4 bases and J dropped 2; count of bases not matched to a gene: 8. Germline V CDR1 and CDR2: LGHNA, YSLEER. CDR3 in amino acids: CASSRQWDYTYEQYF. DNA for the CDR3: TGCGCCAGCAGCCGACAATGGGACTACACCTACGAGCAGTACTTC.

This rearrangement joins TRBV6-1 to TRBJ1-5; D uncertain. The CDR3 consists of 15 residues. V gave up 6 bases and J gave up 3 bases, with 15 bases separating them. Per germline, CDR1 MNHNS and CDR2 SASEGT. CDR3 amino acids: CASSSRAAYNQPQHF. CDR3 nucleotides: TGTGCCAGCAGCTCTAGGGCAGCCTACAATCAGCCCCAGCATTTT.

The V call is TRBV11-2, the J call TRBJ1-2; D might be TRBD1 (6 bases). The CDR3 length is 14 residues. CDR1 SGHAT and CDR2 FQNNGV come from the germline V gene. The V gene lost 5 bases and the J gene lost 4 bases, with 14 bases spanning the gap. Here the CDR3 reads CASSLTGISYGYTF. In DNA form, the CDR3 reads TGTGCCAGCAGCCTCACAGGGATTTCCTATGGCTACACCTTC.

This clonotype has more than one count but fewer than ten. The chain couples TRBV20-1 to TRBJ2-1; 11 bases map to TRBD2. This CDR3 region has 16 residues. Germline CDR1 is DFQATT and CDR2 is SNEGSKA (reference sequence). J lost 8 bases, V lost 5 bases, and 14 bases had no gene match. CDR3 bases: TGCAGTGCTTCGACCCGCTTTACTAGCGGGGGCGATGAGCAGTTCTTC. Its protein is CSASTRFTSGGDEQFF.

This clonotype was picked up a small number of times. V usage is TRBV29-1 and J usage is TRBJ2-1; 11 nucleotides match TRBD2. J lost 4 bases, V lost 8 bases, and 4 bases had no gene match. This CDR3 contains 13 residues. Germline V gene lookup returns CDR1 SQVTM and CDR2 ANQGSEA. In DNA form, the CDR3 reads TGCAGCCTATGGACTAGCGGGTACAATGAGCAGTTCTTC. It codes for CSLWTSGYNEQFF.

In its sample, this clonotype was seen a few times. The chain employs TRBV20-1 and TRBJ2-3; no reliable D call. V was trimmed by 4 bases and J by 2 bases, leaving 10 bases between them. The length of the CDR3 is 13 residues. Per the germline V gene, CDR1 is DFQATT and CDR2 is SNEGSKA (reference sequence). This chain's CDR3 is CSAIRVHTDTQYF. The CDR3 DNA follows: TGCAGTGCTATCCGCGTCCACACAGATACGCAGTATTTT.

The rearrangement joins TRBV5-1 to TRBJ2-3; tentatively, D is TRBD1 or TRBD2 (5 bases each). V shed 0 bases and J shed 4 bases, with 9 bases lying between them. The length of the CDR3 is 14 residues. Germline V CDR1 and CDR2: SGHRS, YFSETQ. The CDR3 reads CASSLAQGADTQYF. The DNA for the CDR3 is TGCGCCAGCAGCTTGGCCCAGGGAGCAGATACGCAGTATTTT.

This clonotype was detected only once. This rearrangement joins TRBV24-1 to TRBJ2-7; D perhaps matches TRBD1 (6 bases). The CDR3 sequence is 15 residues long. Trimming took off 2 bases at V and 1 base at J, with 11 bases between the two ends. The germline gives CDR1 KGHDR, CDR2 SFDVKD. The CDR3 region is CATSDSRDNSYEQYF. The CDR3 nucleotides read TGTGCCACCAGTGATTCCCGGGACAATTCCTACGAGCAGTACTTC.

J is TRBJ2-7 and V is TRBV29-1; TRBD2 agrees at 9 bases. V lost 4 bases and J lost 7; bases outside the gene matches: 8. Germline assignment: CDR1 SQVTM and CDR2 ANQGSEA. This CDR3 is built from 13 residues. The CDR3 nucleotides are TGCAGCGTTGTATGGCGGGAGGGCCTAGAGCAGTACTTC. Translated: CSVVWREGLEQYF.

V gene TRBV27 combines with J gene TRBJ2-6; 7 bases match TRBD1. V lost 4 bases to trimming and J lost 3 bases; unmatched junction nucleotides: 6. Germline CDR1 MNHEY, CDR2 SMNVEV (reference sequence). The CDR3 spans 16 residues. CDR3 amino acids: CASSWNDRVGANVLTF. The CDR3, as DNA: TGTGCCAGCAGTTGGAACGACAGGGTTGGGGCCAACGTCCTGACTTTC.

V usage is TRBV20-1 and J usage is TRBJ1-4; D is perhaps TRBD1 (5 bases). This CDR3 has 14 residues. From germline, CDR1 is DFQATT and CDR2 SNEGSKA (reference sequence). V was shortened by 6 bases and J by 7 bases, with 18 bases between the two germline ends. As DNA, the CDR3 is TGCAGTGCGACTGGACAAGGTGGCATTGAAAAACTGTTTTTT. Translated: CSATGQGGIEKLFF.

This clonotype was found a few times. The chain couples TRBV6-2 or TRBV6-3 to TRBJ2-5, with D possibly being TRBD2 (5 bases). CDR3 length: 14 residues. Germline V gene lookup returns CDR1 MNHEY and CDR2 SVGEGT. V dropped 8 bases and J dropped 1 base, with 14 bases sitting between them. This CDR3 reads CASSIPDFQETQYF. The CDR3 DNA follows: TGTGCCAGCTCCATCCCGGACTTCCAAGAGACCCAGTACTTC.

The gene calls are TRBV25-1 and TRBJ1-3; perhaps TRBD1 as D (6 bases). The CDR3 spans 15 residues. Germline loops: CDR1 MGHDK, CDR2 SYGVNS. The V gene lost 6 bases and the J gene lost 0 bases, with 12 bases spanning the gap. The CDR3 sequence is CASRETGRSGNTIYF. In DNA form, the CDR3 reads TGTGCCAGCAGGGAGACAGGCCGCTCTGGAAACACCATATATTTT.

This clonotype was observed a handful of times. This chain uses TRBV4-2 with TRBJ1-4, with a tentative D call TRBD1 (5 bases). The germline V gene has CDR1 LGHNA and CDR2 YNFKEQ. Trimming cost V 6 bases and J 0 bases, with 11 bases left between them. There are 15 residues in the CDR3. The CDR3 nucleotides are TGTGCCAGCAGGGACACCTTCGCAACTAATGAAAAACTGTTTTTT. This translates into CASRDTFATNEKLFF.

This clonotype appeared many times. The V gene is TRBV12-3 or TRBV12-4, the J gene TRBJ2-1; 7 positions match TRBD1. V was clipped by 6 bases and J by 1 base; unmatched bases: 0. The CDR3 runs to 13 residues. The CDR3 sequence: CASRTGSYNEQFF. In DNA, the CDR3 is TGTGCCAGCAGGACAGGGTCCTACAATGAGCAGTTCTTC.

Only a few counts were recorded for this clonotype. CDR3 region: CATSRDRGHGYTF. The CDR3 coding sequence is TGTGCCACCAGCAGAGACCGGGGACATGGCTACACCTTC. This chain uses TRBV15 with TRBJ1-2, with a weak D call TRBD1 (5 bases). In germline, CDR1 is LNHNV, CDR2 YYDKDF (reference sequence). The CDR3 runs 13 residues. V shed 0 bases and J shed 6 bases, with 8 bases lying between them.

This clonotype appeared a few times. The chain recombines TRBV6-1 with TRBJ2-7; maybe TRBD1 (6 bases). V was clipped by 6 bases and J by 2 bases, with 17 bases between them. CDR3 length equals 15 residues. The germline CDR1 and CDR2 sequences are MNHNS and SASEGT. The CDR3 region has the DNA TGTGCCAGCAGCCAGCACTCGGGACATCCCTACGAGCAGTACTTC. This encodes CASSQHSGHPYEQYF.